Following are 24 T cell receptor beta chains from one sample sequenced in a study of cytomegalovirus exposure and HLA in healthy donors. In the PCR, 60 Vbeta and 13 Jbeta primers were used. Produced via immunoSEQ multiplex PCR; TCRdb's table is partial and in-frame only. The table has about 200,000 clones, approximately 80% seen once. Sequencing used PBMCs. These receptors came from a man aged 30 to 45 in good health and CMV-seronegative.

This clone appeared a single time. This chain joins TRBV7-9 and TRBJ2-1; 8 bases map to TRBD2. Germline lookup yields CDR1 SEHNR and CDR2 FQNEAQ (reference sequence). Trimming at V came to 5 bases and at J to 3 bases, leaving 6 bases not matched to a gene. The CDR3 sequence is 15 residues long. The DNA of the CDR3 is TGTGCCAGCAGCACCGGGACTAGGGGCTACAATGAGCAGTTCTTC. It translates to CASSTGTRGYNEQFF.

The chain combines TRBV10-3 with TRBJ2-4; 8 nucleotides agree with TRBD2. The germline V gene encodes CDR1 ENHRY and CDR2 SYGVKD. The V segment lost 7 bases and the J segment 7 bases; nucleotides outside the gene matches: 9. The CDR3 totals 14 residues. CDR3 sequence reads: CAIKGGLDSNIQYF. CDR3 DNA sequence: TGTGCCATCAAGGGGGGACTAGATTCCAACATTCAGTACTTC.

This sequence joins TRBV7-6 and TRBJ2-7, with TRBD1 identical over 8 bases. Germline V gives CDR1 SGHVS, CDR2 FNYEAQ. This CDR3 region has 17 residues. With 0 bases clipped from V and 2 bases from J, the junction kept 9 bases outside the gene matches. CDR3 nucleotides: TGTGCCAGCAGCTTAGCGTACTCCCGGGACAGGACCTACGAGCAGTACTTC. Translation gives CASSLAYSRDRTYEQYF. Full variable domain (outside the CDR3, taken from reference TRBV7-6 and TRBJ2-7): GAGVSQSPRYKVTKRGQDVALRCDPISGHVSLYWYRQALGQGPEFLTYFNYEAQQDKSGLPNDRFSAERPEGSISTLTIQRTEQRDSAMYRCASSLAYSRDRTYEQYFGPGTRLTVT.

V and J are TRBV27 and TRBJ2-3; TRBD1 matches at 9 bases. V dropped 2 bases and J dropped 4; count of bases not matched to a gene: 4. CDR1 MNHEY and CDR2 SMNVEV come from the germline V gene (reference sequence). This CDR3 contains 15 residues. As DNA, the CDR3 is TGTGCCAGCAGTTTAATCCGGGACAGGGCAGATACGCAGTATTTT. Residues: CASSLIRDRADTQYF.

This sequence joins TRBV4-1 and TRBJ2-7, with 10 bases identical to TRBD1. CDR1 and CDR2 (germline): MGHRA, YSYEKL. Trimming cost V 3 bases and J 6 bases; bases outside gene matches: 8. CDR3 length equals 15 residues. CDR3 residues: CASSQLGTGASEQYF. In DNA form, the CDR3 reads TGCGCCAGCAGCCAGCTCGGGACAGGGGCGAGCGAGCAGTACTTC.

This clone has more than one count but fewer than ten. J is TRBJ2-5 and V is TRBV4-1; D is perhaps TRBD2 (5 bases). The CDR3 sequence is 15 residues long. Germline CDR1 reads MGHRA; CDR2 reads YSYEKL. V was cut by 4 bases and J by 2 bases, with 14 bases left in between. The chain's CDR3 is CASSPEASRQETQYF. In DNA form, the CDR3 reads TGCGCCAGCAGCCCGGAGGCCAGCCGACAAGAGACCCAGTACTTC.

This clone showed up just a few times. V usage is TRBV7-3 and J usage is TRBJ2-5; 7 bases fit TRBD2. The CDR3 spans 16 residues. V dropped 5 bases and J dropped 5; count of bases not matched to a gene: 14. Germline-derived CDR1 and CDR2 are SGHTA and FQGTGA. This CDR3 reads CASSPLGLVADETQYF. CDR3 bases: TGTGCCAGCAGCCCCCTCGGACTAGTGGCTGATGAGACCCAGTACTTC.

J is TRBJ2-5 and V is TRBV6-5, with 7 bases aligning to TRBD2. Germline CDR1 and CDR2: MNHEY and SVGAGI. The CDR3 contains 14 residues. The V segment lost 3 bases and the J segment 5 bases; nucleotides outside the gene matches: 6. Written as DNA, the CDR3 is TGTGCCAGCAGTTATGATCGAGCGGGGGAGACCCAGTACTTC. Translation gives CASSYDRAGETQYF.

This rearrangement joins TRBV28 to TRBJ2-5; a weak D match, TRBD2 (7 bases). The germline CDR1 and CDR2 sequences are MDHEN and SYDVKM. V lost 7 bases and J 4 bases, leaving 22 bases between the germline ends. This CDR3 has 16 residues. The CDR3 nucleotides read TGTGCCAGCAAACCAAGTGGGGAGGGGGGGAGAGAGACCCAGTACTTC. Amino acid sequence: CASKPSGEGGRETQYF.

This sequence joins TRBV4-2 and TRBJ1-4; 7 positions agree with TRBD1. The CDR3 runs to 16 residues. The germline gives CDR1 LGHNA, CDR2 YNFKEQ. Trimming at V came to 1 base and at J to 5 bases, leaving 7 bases not matched to a gene. This CDR3 is CASSQAQGRGNEKLFF. As DNA, the CDR3 is TGTGCCAGCAGCCAAGCACAGGGCAGGGGGAATGAAAAACTGTTTTTT.

The rearrangement uses TRBV6-1 and TRBJ1-1; possibly TRBD1 for D (6 bases). Per the germline V gene, CDR1 is MNHNS and CDR2 is SASEGT. The CDR3 runs 14 residues. V was shortened by 5 bases and J by 3 bases, with 13 bases between the two germline ends. CDR3 amino acids: CASSIRHRDTEAFF. The CDR3 region has the DNA TGTGCCAGCAGTATCAGACACAGGGACACTGAAGCTTTCTTT.

The chain employs TRBV5-4 and TRBJ2-2; 11 positions match TRBD1. CDR1 and CDR2 from the germline V gene are SGHNT and YYREEE (reference sequence). V gave up 5 bases and J gave up 6 bases; unmatched junction bases: 9. The length of the CDR3 is 16 residues. CDR3 in DNA: TGTGCCAGCAGGCGGGACAGGGGGAGTATGGCCGGGGAGCTGTTTTTT. The encoded protein is CASRRDRGSMAGELFF. Full variable domain (missing parts from reference TRBV5-4 and TRBJ2-2): ETGVTQSPTHLIKTRGQQVTLRCSSQSGHNTVSWYQQALGQGPQFIFQYYREEENGRGNFPPRFSGLQFPNYSSELNVNALELDDSALYLCASRRDRGSMAGELFFGEGSRLTVL.

The gene calls are TRBV28 and TRBJ1-2; D unclear. CDR1 and CDR2 (germline): MDHEN, SYDVKM. This CDR3 is built from 11 residues. V dropped 8 bases and J dropped 4 bases, with 8 bases sitting between them. The CDR3 protein is CASRTSYGYTF. The CDR3 nucleotides read TGTGCCAGCCGTACATCCTATGGCTACACCTTC.

The chain employs TRBV7-8 and TRBJ2-7; 10 positions match TRBD2. The CDR3 runs to 18 residues. CDR1 and CDR2 from the germline V gene are SGHVS and FQNEAQ. Germline trimming cut 1 base from V and 0 bases from J; bases unmatched to any gene: 9. The CDR3 sequence is CASSLGVSGGYPSYEQYF. The CDR3 DNA reads as TGTGCCAGCAGCTTAGGGGTTAGCGGGGGGTACCCCTCCTACGAGCAGTACTTC.

This rearrangement joins TRBV9 to TRBJ2-7; maybe TRBD1 (6 bases). V lost 3 bases and J 5 bases, leaving 12 bases between the germline ends. Germline-derived CDR1 and CDR2 are SGDLS and YYNGEE. The CDR3 is 13 amino acids. CDR3 in DNA: TGTGCCAGCAGCGAAACAGGGTACCACGAGCAGTACTTC. The encoded protein is CASSETGYHEQYF.

The CDR3 nucleotides read TGTGCCAGCAGCTTCGGAGGGCAGCCTCCTGTCCCTTACGAGCAGTACTTC. Translated, it gives CASSFGGQPPVPYEQYF. The chain has TRBV5-6 and TRBJ2-7; D is possibly TRBD2 (6 bases). The germline V gene encodes CDR1 SGHDT and CDR2 YYEEEE. The CDR3 has 17 residues. V was pared by 2 bases and J by 4 bases, with 22 bases between.

CDR3 sequence: CATNLDRGHYGYTF. The CDR3 DNA follows: TGTGCCACCAACCTAGACAGGGGTCACTATGGCTACACCTTC. This rearrangement joins TRBV15 to TRBJ1-2; 8 nucleotides align to TRBD1. Germline CDR1 is LNHNV and CDR2 is YYDKDF (reference sequence). V lost 7 bases, J lost 3 bases, and 7 bases stayed unmatched. The CDR3 covers 14 residues.

The chain carries TRBV9 and TRBJ2-7; no reliable D call. CDR3 length: 15 amino acids. Germline CDR1 and CDR2: SGDLS and YYNGEE. Trimming left V 4 bases short and J 4 bases short, with 18 bases between. This CDR3 is CASSPSGSPLYEQYF. For the CDR3, the DNA is TGTGCCAGCAGCCCGTCCGGGTCCCCCTTATACGAGCAGTACTTC.

CDR3 loop: CSVRTGGDGSPLHF. Written as DNA, the CDR3 is TGCAGCGTCAGGACAGGGGGCGATGGTTCACCCCTCCACTTT. This chain joins TRBV29-1 and TRBJ1-6; 11 bases line up with TRBD1. The CDR3 runs 14 residues. Germline-derived CDR1 and CDR2 are SQVTM and ANQGSEA. V lost 6 bases to trimming and J lost 9 bases; unmatched junction nucleotides: 7.

In its sample, this clone was seen a few times. The chain links TRBV11-1 to TRBJ2-7; 11 nucleotides match TRBD2. After removal of 2 bases from V and 1 base from J, the junction contained 1 base not matched to a gene. Germline assignment: CDR1 SGHAT and CDR2 FQDESV (reference sequence). The CDR3 totals 15 residues. The CDR3 loop reads CASSLLAGGSYEQYF. The CDR3 DNA sequence: TGTGCCAGCAGCTTACTAGCGGGGGGATCCTACGAGCAGTACTTC.

This clone was recorded once. The genes are TRBV5-6 and TRBJ2-7, with unresolved D. CDR1 is SGHDT and CDR2 is YYEEEE in the germline V gene. V was pared by 4 bases and J by 8 bases, with 22 bases between. The CDR3 extends over 15 amino acids. The CDR3 here is CASSPVDLGLHKQYF. The CDR3 DNA is TGTGCCAGCAGCCCTGTGGATCTAGGTCTTCACAAGCAGTACTTC. The full variable domain, completed using reference TRBV5-6 and TRBJ2-7, is DAGVTQSPTHLIKTRGQQVTLRCSPKSGHDTVSWYQQALGQGPQFIFQYYEEEERQRGNFPDRFSGHQFPNYSSELNVNALLLGDSALYLCASSPVDLGLHKQYFGPGTRLTVT.

The CDR3 here is CSVGPGGPEAFF. CDR3 nucleotide sequence: TGCAGCGTTGGGCCAGGGGGCCCTGAAGCTTTCTTT. The chain recombines TRBV29-1 with TRBJ1-1, with TRBD1 matching 8 bases. The CDR3 has 12 residues. The V segment lost 4 bases and the J segment 6 bases; nucleotides outside the gene matches: 4. Germline CDR1 and CDR2: SQVTM and ANQGSEA.

In nucleotides, the CDR3 is TGTGCCAGCTCACCCCGGGGAAGTAATTCACCCCTCCACTTT. Protein product: CASSPRGSNSPLHF. The chain employs TRBV18 and TRBJ1-6, with unresolved D. Per germline, CDR1 KGHSH and CDR2 LQKENI. The length of the CDR3 is 14 residues. Trimming cost V 3 bases and J 6 bases, with 9 bases left between them.

The rearrangement links TRBV7-3 to TRBJ1-1; no firm D call. Trimming stripped 5 bases from V and 0 bases from J, with 7 bases between. This CDR3 contains 13 residues. Germline CDR1 reads SGHTA; CDR2 reads FQGTGA. The CDR3 nucleotides are TGTGCCAGCAGCCGGGAGTTGAACACTGAAGCTTTCTTT. Encoded protein: CASSRELNTEAFF.